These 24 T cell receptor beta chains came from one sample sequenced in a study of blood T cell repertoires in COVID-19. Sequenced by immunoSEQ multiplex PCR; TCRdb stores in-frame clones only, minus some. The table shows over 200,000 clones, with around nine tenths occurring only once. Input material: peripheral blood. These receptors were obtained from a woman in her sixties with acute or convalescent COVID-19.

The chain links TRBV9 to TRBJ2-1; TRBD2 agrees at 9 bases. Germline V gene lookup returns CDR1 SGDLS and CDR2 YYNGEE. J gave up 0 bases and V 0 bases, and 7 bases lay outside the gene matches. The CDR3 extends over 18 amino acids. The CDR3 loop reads CASSVVAGLASSYNEQFF. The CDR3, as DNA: TGTGCCAGCAGCGTAGTGGCCGGACTAGCGAGCTCCTACAATGAGCAGTTCTTC.

CDR3 in DNA: TGTGCCAGTAGTATGGCAGGGGGCTACGAGCAGTACTTC. Translating gives CASSMAGGYEQYF. The rearrangement uses TRBV19 and TRBJ2-7; 7 bases line up with TRBD1. CDR1 and CDR2 (germline): LNHDA, SQIVND (reference sequence). This CDR3 region has 13 residues. Trimming cost V 3 bases and J 3 bases; bases outside gene matches: 2.

CDR3 sequence reads: CASSHYSLNYGYTF. The CDR3 DNA is TGTGCCAGCAGCCATTACAGCCTCAACTATGGCTACACCTTC. The V call is TRBV4-2, the J call TRBJ1-2; no definite D call. This CDR3 is 14 amino acids long. Trimming removed 3 bases at V and 2 bases at J, with 10 bases between. CDR1 and CDR2 from the germline V gene are LGHNA and YNFKEQ.

The CDR3 here is CAWSGPGQGSYNSPLHF. The CDR3 nucleotides read TGTGCCTGGAGTGGACCCGGGCAGGGGTCCTATAATTCACCCCTCCACTTT. The chain employs TRBV30 and TRBJ1-6, with TRBD1 as a possible D gene (6 bases). Trimming removed 1 base at V and 1 base at J, with 14 bases between. The CDR3 has 17 amino acids. The V gene's germline CDR1 is GTSNPN and CDR2 SVGIG (reference sequence).

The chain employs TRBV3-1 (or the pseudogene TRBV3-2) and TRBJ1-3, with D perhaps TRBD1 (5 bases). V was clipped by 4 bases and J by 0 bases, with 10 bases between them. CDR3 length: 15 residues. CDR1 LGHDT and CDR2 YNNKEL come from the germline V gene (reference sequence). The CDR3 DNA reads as TGTGCCAGCAGCCCTCGGGGGACCTCTGGAAACACCATATATTTT. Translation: CASSPRGTSGNTIYF.

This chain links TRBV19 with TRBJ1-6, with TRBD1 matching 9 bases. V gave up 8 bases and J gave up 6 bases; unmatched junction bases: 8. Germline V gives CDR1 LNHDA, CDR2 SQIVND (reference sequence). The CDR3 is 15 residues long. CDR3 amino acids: CASGRNRGPNSPLHF. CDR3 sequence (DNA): TGTGCCAGTGGACGGAACAGGGGGCCTAATTCACCCCTCCACTTT.

CDR3 in amino acids: CSVERVGEQYF. The CDR3 DNA follows: TGCAGCGTTGAGAGGGTGGGCGAGCAGTACTTC. This chain connects TRBV29-1 to TRBJ2-7; D may be TRBD2 (5 bases). The CDR3 has 11 residues. The germline gives CDR1 SQVTM, CDR2 ANQGSEA. V gave up 3 bases and J gave up 6 bases, with 9 bases separating them.

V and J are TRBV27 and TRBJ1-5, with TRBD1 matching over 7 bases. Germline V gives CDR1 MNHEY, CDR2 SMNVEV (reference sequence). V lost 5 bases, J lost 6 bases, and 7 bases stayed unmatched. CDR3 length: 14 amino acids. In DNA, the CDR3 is TGTGCCAGCAGTGGGACAGTTGGAAGTCAGCCCCAGCATTTT. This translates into CASSGTVGSQPQHF.

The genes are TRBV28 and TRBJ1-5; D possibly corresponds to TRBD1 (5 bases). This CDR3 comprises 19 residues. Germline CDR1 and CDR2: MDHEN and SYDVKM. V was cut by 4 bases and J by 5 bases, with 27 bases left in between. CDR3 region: CASSYIWARSSQGDQPQHF. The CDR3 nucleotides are TGTGCCAGCAGTTATATATGGGCTCGGAGTAGTCAAGGGGATCAGCCCCAGCATTTT.

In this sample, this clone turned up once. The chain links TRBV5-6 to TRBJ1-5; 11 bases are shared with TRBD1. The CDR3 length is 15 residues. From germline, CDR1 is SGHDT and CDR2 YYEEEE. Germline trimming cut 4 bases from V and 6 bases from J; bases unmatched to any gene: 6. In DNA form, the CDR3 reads TGTGCCAGCAGCGCGGACAGGGGGCGGGCTCAGCCCCAGCATTTT. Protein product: CASSADRGRAQPQHF.

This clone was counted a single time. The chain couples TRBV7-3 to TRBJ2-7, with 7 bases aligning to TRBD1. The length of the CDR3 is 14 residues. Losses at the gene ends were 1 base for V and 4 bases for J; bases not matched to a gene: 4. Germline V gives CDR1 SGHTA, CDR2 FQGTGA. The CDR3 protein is CASSLMPGGYEQYF. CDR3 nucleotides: TGTGCCAGCAGCTTAATGCCAGGGGGTTACGAGCAGTACTTC. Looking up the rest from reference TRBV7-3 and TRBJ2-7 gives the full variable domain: GAGVSQTPSNKVTEKGKYVELRCDPISGHTALYWYRQSLGQGPEFLIYFQGTGAADDSGLPNDRFFAVRPEGSVSTLKIQRTERGDSAVYLCASSLMPGGYEQYFGPGTRLTVT.

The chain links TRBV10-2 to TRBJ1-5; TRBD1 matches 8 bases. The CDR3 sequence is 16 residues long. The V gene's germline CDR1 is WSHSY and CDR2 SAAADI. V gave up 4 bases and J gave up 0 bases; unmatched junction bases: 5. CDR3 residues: CASSAGTGFSNQPQHF. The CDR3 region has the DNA TGCGCCAGCAGTGCCGGGACAGGCTTTAGCAATCAGCCCCAGCATTTT.

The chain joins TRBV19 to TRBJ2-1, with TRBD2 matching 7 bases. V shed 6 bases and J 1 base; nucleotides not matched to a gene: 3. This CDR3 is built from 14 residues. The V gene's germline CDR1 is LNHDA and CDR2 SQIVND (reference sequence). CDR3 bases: TGTGCCAGTAGAGGGCGGGAGTCCTACAATGAGCAGTTCTTC. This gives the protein CASRGRESYNEQFF.

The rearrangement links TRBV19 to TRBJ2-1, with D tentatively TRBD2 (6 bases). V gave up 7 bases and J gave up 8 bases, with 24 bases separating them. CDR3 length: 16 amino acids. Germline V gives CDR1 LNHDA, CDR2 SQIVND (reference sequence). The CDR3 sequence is CASTSKSRGKLYEQFF. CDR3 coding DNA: TGTGCCAGTACCTCCAAGAGTCGGGGGAAGTTGTATGAGCAGTTCTTC.

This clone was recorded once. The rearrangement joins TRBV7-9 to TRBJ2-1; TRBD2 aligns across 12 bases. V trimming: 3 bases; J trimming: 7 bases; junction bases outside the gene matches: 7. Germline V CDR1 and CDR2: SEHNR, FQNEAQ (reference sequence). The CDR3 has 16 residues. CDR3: CASSFLAGGPSNEQFF. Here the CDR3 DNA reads TGTGCCAGCAGCTTCCTAGCGGGAGGGCCCTCGAATGAGCAGTTCTTC.

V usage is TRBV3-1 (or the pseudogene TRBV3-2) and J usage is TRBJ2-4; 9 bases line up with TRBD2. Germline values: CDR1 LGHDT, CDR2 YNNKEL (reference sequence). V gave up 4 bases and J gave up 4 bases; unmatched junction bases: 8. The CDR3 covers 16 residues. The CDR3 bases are TGTGCCAGCAGCCCTTGGGCGGGGGGGGATAAAAACATTCAGTACTTC. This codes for CASSPWAGGDKNIQYF.

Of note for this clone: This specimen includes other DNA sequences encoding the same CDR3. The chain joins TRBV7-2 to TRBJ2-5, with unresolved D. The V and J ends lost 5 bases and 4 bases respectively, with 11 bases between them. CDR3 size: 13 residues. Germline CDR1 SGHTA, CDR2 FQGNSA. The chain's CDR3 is CASSLTGGETQYF. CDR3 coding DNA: TGTGCCAGCAGCCTGACGGGTGGAGAGACCCAGTACTTC.

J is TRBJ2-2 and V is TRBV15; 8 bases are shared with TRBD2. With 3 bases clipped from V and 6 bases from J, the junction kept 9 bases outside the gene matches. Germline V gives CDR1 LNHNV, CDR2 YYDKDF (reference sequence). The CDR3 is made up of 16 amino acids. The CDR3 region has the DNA TGTGCCACCAGCAGTCACCCGGCGGGGGGAGCCGGGGAGCTGTTTTTT. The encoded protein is CATSSHPAGGAGELFF.

For the CDR3, the DNA is TGTGCCAGCAGCTTGGCGGGCGGCCTAGCGGGAGTCGAGCAGTACTTC. Protein: CASSLAGGLAGVEQYF. The rearrangement joins TRBV5-4 to TRBJ2-7; 10 nucleotides agree with TRBD2. The junction had 9 bases not matched to a gene; V was cut back by 0 bases and J by 6 bases. Germline V CDR1 and CDR2: SGHNT, YYREEE (reference sequence). The CDR3 has 16 residues.

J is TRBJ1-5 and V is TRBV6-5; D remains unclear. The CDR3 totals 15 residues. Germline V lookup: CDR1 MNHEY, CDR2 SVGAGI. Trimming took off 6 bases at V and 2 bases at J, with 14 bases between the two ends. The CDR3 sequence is CASSPFPPGNQPQHF. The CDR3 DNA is TGTGCCAGCAGCCCCTTCCCCCCGGGCAATCAGCCCCAGCATTTT.

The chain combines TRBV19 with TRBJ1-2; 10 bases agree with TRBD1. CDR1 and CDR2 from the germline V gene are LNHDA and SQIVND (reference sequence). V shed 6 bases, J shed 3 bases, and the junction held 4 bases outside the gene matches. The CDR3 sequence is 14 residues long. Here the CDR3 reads CASSPDRGDYGYTF. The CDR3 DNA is TGTGCCAGTAGCCCGGACAGGGGGGACTATGGCTACACCTTC.

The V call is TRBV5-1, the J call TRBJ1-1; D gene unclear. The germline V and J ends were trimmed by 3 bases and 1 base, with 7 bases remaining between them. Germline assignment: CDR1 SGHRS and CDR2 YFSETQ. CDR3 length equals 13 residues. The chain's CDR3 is CASSYQANTEAFF. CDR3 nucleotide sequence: TGCGCCAGCAGCTATCAGGCGAACACTGAAGCTTTCTTT. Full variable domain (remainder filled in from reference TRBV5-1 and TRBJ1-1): KAGVTQTPRYLIKTRGQQVTLSCSPISGHRSVSWYQQTPGQGLQFLFEYFSETQRNKGNFPGRFSGRQFSNSRSEMNVSTLELGDSALYLCASSYQANTEAFFGQGTRLTVV.

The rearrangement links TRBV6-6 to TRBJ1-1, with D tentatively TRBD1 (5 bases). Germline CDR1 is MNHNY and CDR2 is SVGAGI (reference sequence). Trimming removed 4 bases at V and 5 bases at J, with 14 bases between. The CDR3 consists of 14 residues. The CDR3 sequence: CASSSSRVDTEAFF. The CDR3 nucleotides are TGTGCCAGCAGTTCGAGCAGGGTGGATACTGAAGCTTTCTTT.

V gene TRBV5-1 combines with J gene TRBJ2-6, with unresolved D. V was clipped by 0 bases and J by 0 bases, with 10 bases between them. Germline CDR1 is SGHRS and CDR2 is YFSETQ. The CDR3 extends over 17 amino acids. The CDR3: CASSLVGSTSGANVLTF. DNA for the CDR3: TGCGCCAGCAGCTTGGTTGGCAGTACCTCTGGGGCCAACGTCCTGACTTTC. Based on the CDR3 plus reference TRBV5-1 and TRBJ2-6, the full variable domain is KAGVTQTPRYLIKTRGQQVTLSCSPISGHRSVSWYQQTPGQGLQFLFEYFSETQRNKGNFPGRFSGRQFSNSRSEMNVSTLELGDSALYLCASSLVGSTSGANVLTFGAGSRLTVL.